The 16 T cell receptor beta chains below were found in one sample sequenced in a study of OX40 agonist ivuxolimab in advanced cancers. The library was made by the immunoSEQ multiplex PCR assay. This immuneACCESS table, as held by TCRdb, lists in-frame sequences with V and J called but not all clones. Of the missing ones, under half trace to an unresolved V gene in checked studies; the others have no known cause. In all, the sample holds 25,000 to 30,000 clones, and almost 85% of those were seen once. Around 17% of the sample belongs to the ten largest clones. This sample comprised CD4+ or CD8+ T cells sorted from blood, obtained in a trial of the OX40 agonist ivuxolimab. These receptors were taken from an adult with an advanced solid tumor such as melanoma, head and neck, liver or kidney cancer.

In nucleotides, the CDR3 is TGTGCCAGCAGCTTCAGACAGGTTGATGAGCAGTTCTTC. Translation gives CASSFRQVDEQFF. The chain recombines TRBV5-6 with TRBJ2-1; D is perhaps TRBD1 (6 bases). The germline CDR1 and CDR2 sequences are SGHDT and YYEEEE. V lost 2 bases, J lost 8 bases, and 11 bases lay in between. This CDR3 is built from 13 residues.

J is TRBJ1-4 and V is TRBV6-5; 9 positions agree with TRBD1. The V gene's germline CDR1 is MNHEY and CDR2 SVGAGI. This CDR3 region has 15 residues. Germline trimming cut 0 bases from V and 6 bases from J; bases unmatched to any gene: 2. CDR3 coding DNA: TGTGCCAGCAGTTACTCGGGGACAGGGTATGAAAAACTGTTTTTT. Encoded protein: CASSYSGTGYEKLFF.

The CDR3 bases are TGTGCCAGTAGGATGGGACAGGGAAATTCACCCCTCCACTTT. This gives the protein CASRMGQGNSPLHF. This chain joins TRBV19 and TRBJ1-6; 9 bases line up with TRBD1. Losses at the gene ends were 6 bases for V and 7 bases for J; bases not matched to a gene: 4. CDR3 length equals 14 residues. Germline CDR1 reads LNHDA; CDR2 reads SQIVND (reference sequence).

The CDR3 loop is CASTPAATDTQYF. The DNA of the CDR3 is TGTGCCAGCACCCCTGCTGCCACAGATACGCAGTATTTT. This chain links TRBV7-9 with TRBJ2-3; D gene uncertain. From germline, CDR1 is SEHNR and CDR2 FQNEAQ (reference sequence). This CDR3 region has 13 residues. With 7 bases removed from V and 2 bases from J, the gap between germline ends came to 10 bases.

The rearrangement joins TRBV6-5 to TRBJ2-7; D is unclear. Trimming removed 0 bases at V and 3 bases at J, with 6 bases between. The CDR3 sequence is 13 residues long. The germline V gene has CDR1 MNHEY and CDR2 SVGAGI. CDR3 coding DNA: TGTGCCAGCAGTTACTCGACCAGCTACGAGCAGTACTTC. The encoded protein is CASSYSTSYEQYF.

The chain combines TRBV7-3 with TRBJ2-1; a weak D match, TRBD1 (6 bases). V was cut by 0 bases and J by 4 bases, with 13 bases left in between. The CDR3 has 16 residues. In germline, CDR1 is SGHTA, CDR2 FQGTGA. CDR3 amino acids: CASSLTGRGDYNEQFF. The CDR3 region has the DNA TGTGCCAGCAGCTTAACCGGCAGGGGAGATTACAATGAGCAGTTCTTC.

J is TRBJ2-1 and V is TRBV7-7; a weak D match, TRBD1 (5 bases). Trimming cost V 5 bases and J 1 base, with 18 bases left between them. The germline gives CDR1 SSHAT, CDR2 FNYEAQ (reference sequence). The CDR3 spans 17 residues. CDR3 bases: TGTGCCAGCAGCCCCAGGCGCAGGGCCGCGTCCTACAATGAGCAGTTCTTC. As protein: CASSPRRRAASYNEQFF.

This clone is a singleton in its sample. The chain recombines TRBV9 with TRBJ1-1; 7 bases are shared with TRBD1. Germline V CDR1 and CDR2: SGDLS, YYNGEE. The V segment lost 0 bases and the J segment 4 bases; nucleotides outside the gene matches: 9. The CDR3 runs 16 residues. The CDR3 DNA sequence: TGTGCCAGCAGCGTAGATCGTACAGGGGCTGCCACTGAAGCTTTCTTT. Its translation: CASSVDRTGAATEAFF.

This chain joins TRBV7-9 and TRBJ2-7; TRBD1 might be the D (5 bases). With 5 bases removed from V and 3 bases from J, the gap between germline ends came to 14 bases. The CDR3 extends over 14 amino acids. CDR1 is SEHNR and CDR2 is FQNEAQ in the germline V gene (reference sequence). This CDR3 is CASSGRQNFYEQYF. The CDR3 nucleotides read TGTGCCAGCAGCGGACGACAGAACTTCTACGAGCAGTACTTC. The whole variable domain, filled in from reference TRBV7-9 and TRBJ2-7, reads DTGVSQNPRHKITKRGQNVTFRCDPISEHNRLYWYRQTLGQGPEFLTYFQNEAQLEKSRLLSDRFSAERPKGSFSTLEIQRTEQGDSAMYLCASSGRQNFYEQYFGPGTRLTVT.

The chain carries TRBV6-5 and TRBJ2-7; D remains unclear. This CDR3 has 13 amino acids. The germline gives CDR1 MNHEY, CDR2 SVGAGI. V gave up 0 bases and J gave up 6 bases, with 9 bases separating them. The CDR3 DNA sequence: TGTGCCAGCAGTTACTCGCCGACCGGCGAGCAGTACTTC. Translated: CASSYSPTGEQYF.

The chain joins TRBV19 to TRBJ2-2; TRBD2 aligns across 12 bases. Trimming at V came to 3 bases and at J to 1 base, leaving 24 bases not matched to a gene. This CDR3 has 24 residues. The germline V gene encodes CDR1 LNHDA and CDR2 SQIVND (reference sequence). CDR3 nucleotides: TGTGCCAGTAGTATCTTAAGCTTGAGGACGGACAAACTAGCGGGGGGCCTGAACACCGGGGAGCTGTTTTTT. Residues: CASSILSLRTDKLAGGLNTGELFF.

As DNA, the CDR3 is TGTGCCTGGTGCCCCGGGACAGGGTCCCACGAGCAGTACTTC. It is translated as CAWCPGTGSHEQYF. V usage is TRBV30 and J usage is TRBJ2-7, with TRBD1 matching over 9 bases. This CDR3 region has 14 residues. Per the germline V gene, CDR1 is GTSNPN and CDR2 is SVGIG (reference sequence). V lost 5 bases and J lost 5; bases outside the gene matches: 10.

This chain joins TRBV30 and TRBJ2-7; D is possibly TRBD1 (6 bases). V dropped 3 bases and J dropped 5 bases, with 17 bases sitting between them. The CDR3 is 14 residues long. Germline V CDR1 and CDR2: GTSNPN, SVGIG (reference sequence). The CDR3 bases are TGTGCCTGGAGCGCCGGGCTGAGACAGGACGAGCAGTACTTC. This codes for CAWSAGLRQDEQYF. Complete variable domain (other parts from reference TRBV30 and TRBJ2-7): SQTIHQWPATLVQPVGSPLSLECTVEGTSNPNLYWYRQAAGRGLQLLFYSVGIGQISSEVPQNLSASRPQDRQFILSSKKLLLSDSGFYLCAWSAGLRQDEQYFGPGTRLTVT.

V gene TRBV11-3 combines with J gene TRBJ1-1; no definite D call. Germline CDR1 is SGHNT and CDR2 is YENEEA. The germline V and J ends were trimmed by 0 bases and 1 base, with 6 bases remaining between them. The CDR3 has 14 residues. The CDR3 DNA is TGTGCCAGCAGCTTAGATCCCGGGAACACTGAAGCTTTCTTT. Residues: CASSLDPGNTEAFF.

This clone appeared a single time. The rearrangement joins TRBV10-3 to TRBJ2-6; D unresolved. The V gene lost 3 bases and the J gene lost 0 bases, with 0 bases spanning the gap. Per the germline V gene, CDR1 is ENHRY and CDR2 is SYGVKD. The CDR3 has 13 amino acids. The CDR3 DNA sequence: TGTGCCATCAGTGACTCTGGGGCCAACGTCCTGACTTTC. Encoded protein: CAISDSGANVLTF.

The rearrangement joins TRBV11-2 to TRBJ1-4; tentatively, D is TRBD1 (5 bases). CDR1 SGHAT and CDR2 FQNNGV come from the germline V gene. Trimming left V 4 bases short and J 14 bases short, with 20 bases between. The CDR3 length is 14 residues. CDR3 nucleotides: TGTGCCAGCAGCTCACACCGGGACGCCGAGGGGCTGTTTTTT. Protein: CASSSHRDAEGLFF.